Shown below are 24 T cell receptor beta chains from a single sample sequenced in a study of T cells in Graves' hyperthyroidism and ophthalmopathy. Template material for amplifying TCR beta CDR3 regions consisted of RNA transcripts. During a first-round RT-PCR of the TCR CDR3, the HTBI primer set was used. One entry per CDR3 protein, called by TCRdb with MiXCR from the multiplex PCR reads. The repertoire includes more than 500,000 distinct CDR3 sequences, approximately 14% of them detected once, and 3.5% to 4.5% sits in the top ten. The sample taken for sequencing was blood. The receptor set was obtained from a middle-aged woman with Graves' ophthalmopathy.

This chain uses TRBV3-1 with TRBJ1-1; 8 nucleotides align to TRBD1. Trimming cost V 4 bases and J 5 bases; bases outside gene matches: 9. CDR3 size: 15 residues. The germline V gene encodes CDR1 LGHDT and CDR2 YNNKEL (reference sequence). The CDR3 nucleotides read TGTGCCAGCAGCCCAGTGACAGGGGTTGGGACTGAAGCTTTCTTT. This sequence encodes CASSPVTGVGTEAFF.

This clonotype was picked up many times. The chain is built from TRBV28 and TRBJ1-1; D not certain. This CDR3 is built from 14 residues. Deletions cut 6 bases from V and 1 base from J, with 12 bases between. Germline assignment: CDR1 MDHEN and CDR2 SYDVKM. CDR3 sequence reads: CASSLGSWNTEAFF. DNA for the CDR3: TGTGCCAGCAGCTTAGGATCATGGAACACTGAAGCTTTCTTT.

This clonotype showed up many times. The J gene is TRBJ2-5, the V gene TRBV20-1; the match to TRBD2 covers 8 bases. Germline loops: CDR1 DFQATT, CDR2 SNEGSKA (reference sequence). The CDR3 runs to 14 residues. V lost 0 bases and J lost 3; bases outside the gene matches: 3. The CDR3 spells CSARDGREEETQYF. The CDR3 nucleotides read TGCAGTGCTAGAGACGGGAGGGAAGAAGAGACCCAGTACTTC.

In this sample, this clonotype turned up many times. The CDR3 nucleotides are TGCAGTGCTAGAGTGACTTCGGACGAGCAGTACTTC. This sequence encodes CSARVTSDEQYF. The chain recombines TRBV20-1 with TRBJ2-7; D not resolved. Germline loops: CDR1 DFQATT, CDR2 SNEGSKA (reference sequence). This CDR3 is 12 amino acids long. The V and J ends lost 1 base and 5 bases respectively, with 9 bases between them.

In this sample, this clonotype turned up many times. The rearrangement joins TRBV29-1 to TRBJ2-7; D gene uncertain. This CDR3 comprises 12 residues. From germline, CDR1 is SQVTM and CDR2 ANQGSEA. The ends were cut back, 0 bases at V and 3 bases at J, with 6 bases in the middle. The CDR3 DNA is TGCAGCGTTGAAGATCTGGACTACGAGCAGTACTTC. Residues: CSVEDLDYEQYF.

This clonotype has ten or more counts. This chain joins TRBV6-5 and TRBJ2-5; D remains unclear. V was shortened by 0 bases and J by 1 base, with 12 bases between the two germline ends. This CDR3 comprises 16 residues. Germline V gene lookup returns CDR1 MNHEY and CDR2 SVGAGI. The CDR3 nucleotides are TGTGCCAGCAGTTACTCGATTTTCGGGTTCCAAGAGACCCAGTACTTC. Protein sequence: CASSYSIFGFQETQYF.

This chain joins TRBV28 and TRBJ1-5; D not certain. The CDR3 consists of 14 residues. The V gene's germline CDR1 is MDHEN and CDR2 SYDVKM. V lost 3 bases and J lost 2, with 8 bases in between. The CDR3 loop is CASSLVSGNQPQHF. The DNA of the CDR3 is TGTGCCAGCAGTTTGGTCAGTGGCAATCAGCCCCAGCATTTT.

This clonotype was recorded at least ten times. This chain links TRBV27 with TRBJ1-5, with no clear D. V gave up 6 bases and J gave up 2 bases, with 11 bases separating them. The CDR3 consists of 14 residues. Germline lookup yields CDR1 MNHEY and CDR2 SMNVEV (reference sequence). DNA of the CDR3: TGTGCCAGCAGCTCCGCTACTGGCAATCAGCCCCAGCATTTT. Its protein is CASSSATGNQPQHF.

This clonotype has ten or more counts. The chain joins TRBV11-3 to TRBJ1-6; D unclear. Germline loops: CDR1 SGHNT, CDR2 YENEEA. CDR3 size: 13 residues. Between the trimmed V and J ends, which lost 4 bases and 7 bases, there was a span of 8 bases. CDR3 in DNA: TGTGCCAGCAGCTCAACCTGGAATTCACCCCTCCACTTT. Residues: CASSSTWNSPLHF.

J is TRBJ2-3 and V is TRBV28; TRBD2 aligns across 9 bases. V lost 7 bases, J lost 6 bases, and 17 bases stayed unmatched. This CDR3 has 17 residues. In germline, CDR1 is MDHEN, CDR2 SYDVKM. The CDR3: CASTRELAGTLADTQYF. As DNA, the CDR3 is TGTGCCAGCACCCGGGAGCTAGCGGGAACATTAGCGGATACGCAGTATTTT. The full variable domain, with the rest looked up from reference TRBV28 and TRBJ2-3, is DVKVTQSSRYLVKRTGEKVFLECVQDMDHENMFWYRQDPGLGLRLIYFSYDVKMKEKGDIPEGYSVSREKKERFSLILESASTNQTSMYLCASTRELAGTLADTQYFGPGTRLTVL.

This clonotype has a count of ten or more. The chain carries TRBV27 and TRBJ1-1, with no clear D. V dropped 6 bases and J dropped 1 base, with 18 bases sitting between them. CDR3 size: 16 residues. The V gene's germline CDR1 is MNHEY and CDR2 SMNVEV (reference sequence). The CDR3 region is CASSPRAVQANTEAFF. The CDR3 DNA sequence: TGTGCCAGCAGCCCCCGGGCTGTGCAGGCGAACACTGAAGCTTTCTTT.

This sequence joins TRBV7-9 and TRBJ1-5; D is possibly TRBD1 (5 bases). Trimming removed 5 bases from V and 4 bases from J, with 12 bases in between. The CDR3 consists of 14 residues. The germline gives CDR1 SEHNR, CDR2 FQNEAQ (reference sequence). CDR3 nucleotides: TGTGCCAGCAGCCGCGGGGGGGAGAATCAGCCCCAGCATTTT. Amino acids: CASSRGGENQPQHF.

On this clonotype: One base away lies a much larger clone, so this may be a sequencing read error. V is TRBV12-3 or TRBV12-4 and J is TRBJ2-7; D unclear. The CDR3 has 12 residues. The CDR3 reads CASTTAFGEQCF. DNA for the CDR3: TGTGCCAGCACTACCGCATTTGGCGAGCAGTGCTTC.

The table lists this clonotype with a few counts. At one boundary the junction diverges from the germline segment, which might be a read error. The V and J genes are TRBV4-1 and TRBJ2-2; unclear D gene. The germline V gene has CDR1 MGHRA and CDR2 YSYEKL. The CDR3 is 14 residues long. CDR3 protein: CVSSQSANTGELFF. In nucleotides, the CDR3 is TGCGTCAGCAGCCAGTCAGCGAACACCGGGGAGCTGTTTTTT.

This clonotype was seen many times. CDR3 DNA sequence: TGTGCCAGCAGTTACTGGGCCAGAGACACTGAAGCTTTCTTT. It translates to CASSYWARDTEAFF. The chain is built from TRBV6-5 and TRBJ1-1; D call uncertain. The V and J ends lost 1 base and 3 bases respectively, with 9 bases between them. Germline V gene data show CDR1 as MNHEY and CDR2 as SVGAGI. This CDR3 has 14 amino acids.

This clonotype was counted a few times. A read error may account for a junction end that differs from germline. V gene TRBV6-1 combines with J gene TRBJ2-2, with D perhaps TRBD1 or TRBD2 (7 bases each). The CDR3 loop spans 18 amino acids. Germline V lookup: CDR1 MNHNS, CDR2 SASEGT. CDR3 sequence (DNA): TGTGCCAGCAGTGGCCATTATGGGAGGGGGCAGCAGGCCGGGGAACTGTTTTTT. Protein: CASSGHYGRGQQAGELFF.

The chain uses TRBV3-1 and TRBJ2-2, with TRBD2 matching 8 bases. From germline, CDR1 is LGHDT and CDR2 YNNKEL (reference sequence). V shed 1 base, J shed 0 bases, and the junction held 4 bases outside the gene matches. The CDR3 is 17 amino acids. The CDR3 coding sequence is TGTGCCAGCAGCCAAGGCAGCGGGAGTGCGAACACCGGGGAGCTGTTTTTT. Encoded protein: CASSQGSGSANTGELFF.

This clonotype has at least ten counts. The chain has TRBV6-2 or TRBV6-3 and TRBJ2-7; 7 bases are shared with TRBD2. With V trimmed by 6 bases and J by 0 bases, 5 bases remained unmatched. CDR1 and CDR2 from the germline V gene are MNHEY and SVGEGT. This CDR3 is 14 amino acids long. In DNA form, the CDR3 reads TGTGCCAGCAGGGCGGGAGCCCGCTCCTACGAGCAGTACTTC. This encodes CASRAGARSYEQYF.

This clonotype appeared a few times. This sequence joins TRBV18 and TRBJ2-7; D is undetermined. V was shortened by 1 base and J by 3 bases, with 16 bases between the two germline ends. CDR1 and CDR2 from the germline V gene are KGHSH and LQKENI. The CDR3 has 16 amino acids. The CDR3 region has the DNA TGTGCCAGCTCACCACAGGCCGTCAATGGAGTCTACGAGCAGTACTTC. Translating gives CASSPQAVNGVYEQYF.

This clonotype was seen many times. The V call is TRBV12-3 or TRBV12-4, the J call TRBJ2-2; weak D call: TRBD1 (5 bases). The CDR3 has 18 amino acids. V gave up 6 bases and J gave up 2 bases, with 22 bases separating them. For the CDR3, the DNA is TGTGCCAGCAGGCCACCGCCTGGTGGGCAGGGAAACACCGGGGAGCTGTTTTTT. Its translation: CASRPPPGGQGNTGELFF.

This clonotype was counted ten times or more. In DNA form, the CDR3 reads TGTGCCAGCGGGGAGCGGTATAATGGAGGGGAGACCCAGTACTTC. Amino acid sequence: CASGERYNGGETQYF. V usage is TRBV6-5 and J usage is TRBJ2-5, with a weak D call TRBD2 (6 bases). Trimming removed 8 bases from V and 5 bases from J, with 21 bases in between. The CDR3 extends over 15 amino acids. The germline V gene encodes CDR1 MNHEY and CDR2 SVGAGI.

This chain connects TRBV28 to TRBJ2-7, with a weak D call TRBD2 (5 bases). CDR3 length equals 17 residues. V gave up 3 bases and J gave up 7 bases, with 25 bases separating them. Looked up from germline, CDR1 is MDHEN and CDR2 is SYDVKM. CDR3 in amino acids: CASSFGRISEFLGEQYF. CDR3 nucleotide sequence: TGTGCCAGCAGTTTTGGACGAATTAGCGAGTTTTTAGGGGAGCAGTACTTC.

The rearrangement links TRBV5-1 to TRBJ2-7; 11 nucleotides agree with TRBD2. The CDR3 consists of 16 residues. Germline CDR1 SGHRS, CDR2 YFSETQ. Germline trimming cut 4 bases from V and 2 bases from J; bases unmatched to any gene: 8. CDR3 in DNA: TGCGCCAGCAGCAAGGAACCGGGACTAGCGGCCTACGAGCAGTACTTC. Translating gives CASSKEPGLAAYEQYF.

The CDR3 DNA reads TGTGCCACCAGTGACCCAGGGAATGCCCTACAAGAGACCCAGTACTTC. Encoded protein: CATSDPGNALQETQYF. This chain connects TRBV24-1 to TRBJ2-5; D is possibly TRBD1 (5 bases). CDR3 length: 16 residues. Trimming stripped 4 bases from V and 2 bases from J, with 16 bases between. Per germline, CDR1 KGHDR and CDR2 SFDVKD.